This T cell receptor (beta chain) was observed in a study of blood T cell dynamics during melanoma immunotherapy. This CDR3 has 15 residues. Germline CDR1 and CDR2: SGHDT and YYEEEE. Trimming removed 4 bases from V and 2 bases from J, with 15 bases in between. Sequencing was performed with immunoSEQ multiplex PCR; in TCRdb, only in-frame clones are kept and a portion is missing. The table records roughly 6,100 clones, around 90% of them present only once. The sample's time point: pre-treatment baseline. Material: cell-free DNA from blood, obtained from a patient treated with checkpoint blockade. The sequence was obtained from a human donor with melanoma. V usage is TRBV5-6 and J usage is TRBJ1-2; D perhaps matches TRBD1 (5 bases). The CDR3, as DNA: TGTGCCAGCAGCGTCGACCAGACAGTAAACTATGGCTACACCTTC. Its protein product is CASSVDQTVNYGYTF.